This TCR beta chain was sequenced in a study of cytomegalovirus exposure and HLA in healthy donors. Points from the study as a whole: Whilst most TCR sequences proved rare, a subset of public TCRs occurred across many donors. The listing of roughly 160 TCR beta chains classed them as cytomegalovirus-associated.

While the first cohort had several hundred subjects, the donors belonged to the separate validation cohort of 100 to 150 subjects. Libraries were prepared by immunoSEQ multiplex PCR; TCRdb keeps only in-frame clonotypes and omits some of them. The sample consists of 200,000 or so clones, about 90% of them appearing once. Comment on this clone: Its target is not known.

The sequencing input was PBMCs. This receptor was taken from a young woman in good health and CMV-seronegative.

DNA of the CDR3: TGTGCCAGCAGTTTAGGTGCGGGCGGTTGGGACAATGAGCAGTTCTTC. Its translation: CASSLGAGGWDNEQFF. The chain has TRBV28 and TRBJ2-1; a weak D match, TRBD2 (5 bases). This CDR3 is built from 16 residues. The V gene's germline CDR1 is MDHEN and CDR2 SYDVKM. V lost 2 bases, J lost 5 bases, and 16 bases lay in between.